The rows below give T cell receptor beta chains drawn from one sample of a study of blood T cell repertoires in COVID-19. Measured with immunoSEQ multiplex PCR; TCRdb has only the in-frame clones, and not every one. The sample holds 150,000 to 200,000 clones, around 89% seen once. The sequenced sample was PBMCs or T cells enriched from blood (not recorded which). These receptors came from a woman in her fifties or sixties who had recovered from COVID-19. The CDR3 runs from the conserved cysteine through the conserved F or W. The D gene is left open where the match is weak. Not every row has a clone size; where given, it reads once, few, many or a size class.

D: NA; V: TRBV15; size: NA; J: TRBJ2-1; DNA: TGTGCCACCAGCAGAGATCGAGGCAACAATGAGCAGTTCTTC; CDR3: CATSRDRGNNEQFF
D: TRBD1; V: TRBV6-5; size: NA; J: TRBJ1-5; DNA: TGTGCCAGCAGGATTAATAGGGACAGGGGGCAGCCCCAGCATTTT; CDR3: CASRINRDRGQPQHF
D: NA; V: TRBV6-1; size: NA; J: TRBJ1-5; DNA: TGTGCCAGCAGTGAACTCCCGAGGGCCCAGCATTTT; CDR3: CASSELPRAQHF
D: NA; V: TRBV11-3; size: NA; J: TRBJ1-2; DNA: TGTGCCAGCAGCTTGCGGGGGAGATATGGCTACACCTTC; CDR3: CASSLRGRYGYTF
D: TRBD1; V: TRBV4-3; size: NA; J: TRBJ2-7; DNA: TGCGCCAGCAGCCGGGACCTTGACAGGGGGGACGGCGAGCAGTACTTC; CDR3: CASSRDLDRGDGEQYF
D: TRBD1; V: TRBV9; size: NA; J: TRBJ2-5; DNA: TGTGCCAGCAGCGTAGGACAGGGGCCTAGCCCGAGGGTGGAGACCCAGTACTTC; CDR3: CASSVGQGPSPRVETQYF
D: TRBD1; V: TRBV19; size: NA; J: TRBJ1-1; DNA: TGTGCCAGTAGTATGCTACAGGGGGGGACTGAAGCTTTCTTT; CDR3: CASSMLQGGTEAFF
D: TRBD2; V: TRBV15; size: NA; J: TRBJ2-7; DNA: TGTGCCACCAGCAGAGGGGCCGGGGGGATCTCCTACGAGCAGTACTTC; CDR3: CATSRGAGGISYEQYF
D: NA; V: TRBV10-3; size: once; J: TRBJ2-7; DNA: TGTGCCACCCAACAGGGTTTCCCCTCCGAGCAGTACTTC; CDR3: CATQQGFPSEQYF
D: NA; V: TRBV4-2; size: NA; J: TRBJ1-4; DNA: TGTGCCAGCAGCCAAGACGGGATTAATGAAAAACTGTTTTTT; CDR3: CASSQDGINEKLFF
D: NA; V: TRBV12-3/TRBV12-4; size: NA; J: TRBJ1-1; DNA: TGTGCCAGCAGTTTTGGGGGGTATCAGGAAGCTTTCTTT; CDR3: CASSFGGYQEAFF
D: NA; V: TRBV24-1; size: NA; J: TRBJ1-2; DNA: TGTGCCACCAGTAACGCAGGCGGGTTTGGCTACACCTTC; CDR3: CATSNAGGFGYTF
D: TRBD2; V: TRBV5-4; size: NA; J: TRBJ2-7; DNA: TGTGCCAGCAGTCCCGGGGGGGCGAGGGGCCGCTACGAGCAGTACTTC; CDR3: CASSPGGARGRYEQYF
D: TRBD2; V: TRBV5-1; size: NA; J: TRBJ2-3; DNA: TGCGCCAGCAGCTCCCGCGGGGGAAGCACAGATACGCAGTATTTT; CDR3: CASSSRGGSTDTQYF
D: TRBD1; V: TRBV7-9; size: few; J: TRBJ1-1; DNA: TGTGCCAGCAGCACCAGGACAGGGAAAGCTTTCTTT; CDR3: CASSTRTGKAFF
D: TRBD2; V: TRBV7-6; size: NA; J: TRBJ2-5; DNA: TGTGCCAGCAGCTCTAGCGGGGGGGCCGGCAGGTACTTC; CDR3: CASSSSGGAGRYF
D: TRBD1; V: TRBV19; size: NA; J: TRBJ1-4; DNA: TGTGCCAGTAGTAACCGGGACAGAATGGGTGAAAAACTGTTTTTT; CDR3: CASSNRDRMGEKLFF
D: TRBD1; V: TRBV30; size: NA; J: TRBJ1-5; DNA: TGTGCCTGGACTCCGGGACAGGGGAATCAGCCCCAGCATTTT; CDR3: CAWTPGQGNQPQHF
D: NA; V: TRBV7-2; size: NA; J: TRBJ1-2; DNA: TGTGCCAGCAGCTCCGGCCAGGAAAATGGCTACACCTTC; CDR3: CASSSGQENGYTF
D: TRBD2; V: TRBV7-3; size: NA; J: TRBJ2-1; DNA: TGTGCCAGCAGCCCTAACCCGTGGCGCGGGGGGTCTCATGCGCAGTTCTTC; CDR3: CASSPNPWRGGSHAQFF
D: TRBD1; V: TRBV27; size: NA; J: TRBJ1-2; DNA: TGTGCCAGCAGTCCCTGGGGACAGGGACGTGGCTACACCTTC; CDR3: CASSPWGQGRGYTF
D: TRBD1; V: TRBV5-8; size: NA; J: TRBJ1-2; DNA: TGTGCCAGCATAGGACAGGGGGCGTTTGGTGGCTATGGCTACACCTTC; CDR3: CASIGQGAFGGYGYTF
D: NA; V: TRBV27; size: few; J: TRBJ2-5; DNA: TGTGCCAGCAAAGGGCTCCTCGGAACAGGGCGAGAGACCCAGTACTTC; CDR3: CASKGLLGTGRETQYF
D: NA; V: TRBV15; size: NA; J: TRBJ1-1; DNA: TGTGCCACCAGCAGAGGGATTACAGGGTCTGAAGCTTTCTTT; CDR3: CATSRGITGSEAFF
D: TRBD1; V: TRBV2; size: NA; J: TRBJ1-1; DNA: TGTGCCAGCAGTGCGACAGGGGGGGGCACTGAAGCTTTCTTT; CDR3: CASSATGGGTEAFF
D: TRBD1; V: TRBV4-3; size: NA; J: TRBJ1-2; DNA: TGCGCCAGCAGCCAGTCAGGGGGCGAAGACTATGGCTACACCTTC; CDR3: CASSQSGGEDYGYTF
D: TRBD1; V: TRBV7-3; size: NA; J: TRBJ1-6; DNA: TGTGCCAGCAGCTTATTCGGGGGACAGGGGGCTTCCCTCCACTTT; CDR3: CASSLFGGQGASLHF
D: TRBD1; V: TRBV7-2; size: NA; J: TRBJ2-3; DNA: TGTGCCAGCAGCTTAGGAGACAGGGGGCCGGCGGATACGCAGTATTTT; CDR3: CASSLGDRGPADTQYF
D: NA; V: TRBV6-5; size: NA; J: TRBJ1-6; DNA: TGTGCCAGCAGCCCCTATGGACAGAATTCACCCCTCCACTTT; CDR3: CASSPYGQNSPLHF
D: NA; V: TRBV3-1/TRBV3-2; size: once; J: TRBJ1-1; DNA: TGTGCCAGCAGCCAAGAGACAGCAAGGAGCACTGAAGCTTTCTTT; CDR3: CASSQETARSTEAFF
D: NA; V: TRBV27; size: NA; J: TRBJ2-7; DNA: TGTGCCAGCAGGGTACGGGGGGCCAGCGGCGAGCAGTACTTC; CDR3: CASRVRGASGEQYF
D: NA; V: TRBV19; size: NA; J: TRBJ1-6; DNA: TGTGCCAGTAGTAAAGGGGATGGCGCCTATAATTCACCCCTCCACTTT; CDR3: CASSKGDGAYNSPLHF
D: TRBD1; V: TRBV19; size: NA; J: TRBJ1-1; DNA: TGTGCCAGTAGTGGAGATACCCGGGACAGGGGTATCGACACTGAAGCTTTCTTT; CDR3: CASSGDTRDRGIDTEAFF
D: TRBD2; V: TRBV11-2; size: NA; J: TRBJ2-7; DNA: TGTGCCAGCACCCCCGCGGGGGGCGCGAGTGAGCAGTACTTC; CDR3: CASTPAGGASEQYF
D: TRBD2; V: TRBV11-3; size: NA; J: TRBJ2-3; DNA: TGTGCCAGCAGCTTACGGGCGGGGGGGCCTCCAGATACGCAGTATTTT; CDR3: CASSLRAGGPPDTQYF
D: TRBD2; V: TRBV6-5; size: NA; J: TRBJ2-7; DNA: TGTGCCAGCAGGGGGACTAGCGGTAACCACGAGCAGTACTTC; CDR3: CASRGTSGNHEQYF
D: TRBD2; V: TRBV14; size: NA; J: TRBJ2-2; DNA: TGTGCCAGCAGCCAATGGACTAGCGGATCCACCGGGGAGCTGTTTTTT; CDR3: CASSQWTSGSTGELFF
D: NA; V: TRBV5-1; size: NA; J: TRBJ2-7; DNA: TGCGCCTCCCATATGGGGCAACCAACCTACGAGCAGTACTTC; CDR3: CASHMGQPTYEQYF
D: NA; V: TRBV2; size: NA; J: TRBJ2-1; DNA: TGTGCCAGCAGTGCTCGGCGGGCCGATGGTGAGCAGTTCTTC; CDR3: CASSARRADGEQFF